Presented here are 2 T cell receptor beta chains from one specimen sequenced in a study of blood T cell repertoires in COVID-19. Sequencing used immunoSEQ multiplex PCR; TCRdb keeps in-frame clones, though not all of them. The sample carries some 300,000 clones, 80% to 90% recorded once. Material: peripheral blood. Receptors originate from a woman aged 50 to 60 with COVID-19, enrolled during active disease.

This rearrangement joins TRBV12-5 to TRBJ1-2; D gene uncertain. The V gene's germline CDR1 is LGHNT and CDR2 FRNRAP. The CDR3 loop spans 13 amino acids. V dropped 1 base and J dropped 6 bases, with 9 bases sitting between them. In DNA, the CDR3 is TGTGCTAGTGGTTTGGACGGTTTCAATGGCTACACCTTC. This sequence encodes CASGLDGFNGYTF. The full variable domain, its missing parts supplied by reference TRBV12-5 and TRBJ1-2, is DARVTQTPRHKVTEMGQEVTMRCQPILGHNTVFWYRQTMMQGLELLAYFRNRAPLDDSGMPKDRFSAEMPDATLATLKIQPSEPRDSAVYFCASGLDGFNGYTFGSGTRLTVV.

This clone has only a few counts. The gene calls are TRBV11-3 and TRBJ2-5, with D tentatively TRBD2 (6 bases). The V gene's germline CDR1 is SGHNT and CDR2 YENEEA. The V and J ends lost 3 bases and 4 bases respectively, with 12 bases between them. The CDR3 loop spans 14 amino acids. In nucleotides, the CDR3 is TGTGCCAGCAGCTTCGGCGGGGTTGGAGAGACCCAGTACTTC. It is translated as CASSFGGVGETQYF.